A single sample is the source of the 30 T cell receptor beta chains below, sequenced in a study of blood T cell repertoires in COVID-19. This table comes from immunoSEQ multiplex PCR, and its TCRdb copy is limited to in-frame clones, with some not included. The sample contains fewer than 200,000 clones, 82% of which appear only once. Sequenced: peripheral blood. The receptors were gathered from a woman between 65 and 79 years old with acute or convalescent COVID-19.

The count of this clone is one. The chain links TRBV28 to TRBJ1-2; TRBD1 matches at 7 bases. Germline values: CDR1 MDHEN, CDR2 SYDVKM. J was trimmed by 0 bases and V by 2 bases; bases with no gene match: 3. The CDR3 has 15 amino acids. CDR3 sequence: CASSLPGQTNYGYTF. The CDR3 DNA reads TGTGCCAGCAGTTTACCGGGACAGACTAACTATGGCTACACCTTC.

The chain couples TRBV11-2 to TRBJ2-1; the match to TRBD2 covers 7 bases. From germline, CDR1 is SGHAT and CDR2 FQNNGV. The V and J ends lost 3 bases and 5 bases, in that order; junction bases with no gene match: 10. The CDR3 runs 16 residues. The CDR3 loop reads CASSFRGGRSNNEQFF. Here the CDR3 DNA reads TGTGCCAGCAGCTTTCGAGGCGGGAGAAGCAACAATGAGCAGTTCTTC.

The chain employs TRBV18 and TRBJ1-2; D is uncertain. V lost 0 bases and J lost 8, with 16 bases in between. CDR3 length: 15 residues. Germline V gives CDR1 KGHSH, CDR2 LQKENI. The CDR3 protein is CASSPPNRQAGGYTF. The CDR3 coding sequence is TGTGCCAGCTCACCACCGAATCGCCAGGCTGGCGGCTACACCTTC.

The chain is built from TRBV19 and TRBJ1-2; 7 nucleotides line up with TRBD1. Germline lookup yields CDR1 LNHDA and CDR2 SQIVND (reference sequence). The V and J ends lost 7 bases and 2 bases, in that order; junction bases with no gene match: 7. This CDR3 has 14 amino acids. The CDR3 sequence: CASNTWDRNYGYTF. The CDR3 nucleotides are TGTGCCAGTAATACCTGGGACAGAAACTATGGCTACACCTTC. Full variable domain (outside the CDR3, taken from reference TRBV19 and TRBJ1-2): DGGITQSPKYLFRKEGQNVTLSCEQNLNHDAMYWYRQDPGQGLRLIYYSQIVNDFQKGDIAEGYSVSREKKESFPLTVTSAQKNPTAFYLCASNTWDRNYGYTFGSGTRLTVV.

V and J are TRBV4-3 and TRBJ2-5; TRBD1 might be the D (6 bases). V lost 1 base, J lost 1 base, and 7 bases lay in between. This CDR3 spans 14 amino acids. In germline, CDR1 is LGHNA, CDR2 YSLEER. This chain's CDR3 is CASSQGQVQETQYF. The CDR3 region has the DNA TGCGCCAGCAGCCAAGGACAGGTCCAAGAGACCCAGTACTTC.

The V gene is TRBV19, the J gene TRBJ1-6; TRBD1 might be the D (6 bases). In germline, CDR1 is LNHDA, CDR2 SQIVND (reference sequence). This CDR3 has 15 residues. V was shortened by 1 base and J by 8 bases, with 12 bases between the two germline ends. CDR3 sequence: CASSIAWRTDSPLHF. CDR3 DNA: TGTGCCAGTAGTATAGCATGGAGGACAGATTCACCCCTCCACTTT.

The V call is TRBV6-6, the J call TRBJ2-1; D unclear. Germline V gene sequence: CDR1 MNHNY, CDR2 SVGAGI (reference sequence). The length of the CDR3 is 13 residues. V shed 2 bases and J shed 8 bases, with 10 bases lying between them. The CDR3 loop reads CASSYGVSDEQFF. DNA of the CDR3: TGTGCCAGCAGTTACGGAGTGAGCGATGAGCAGTTCTTC.

This chain links TRBV6-2 or TRBV6-3 with TRBJ1-2; D is uncertain. Germline values: CDR1 MNHEY, CDR2 SVGEGT. Trimming took off 0 bases at V and 3 bases at J, with 11 bases between the two ends. The CDR3 is 15 amino acids. This CDR3 is CASSYSSWEDYGYTF. In DNA form, the CDR3 reads TGTGCCAGCAGTTACTCTTCATGGGAGGACTATGGCTACACCTTC.

This chain connects TRBV19 to TRBJ1-2; 7 bases fit TRBD1. The CDR3 totals 16 residues. V trimming: 5 bases; J trimming: 3 bases; junction bases outside the gene matches: 12. From germline, CDR1 is LNHDA and CDR2 SQIVND (reference sequence). The CDR3 coding sequence is TGTGCCAGTAGTTACACAGCCGGGACAGCTTACTATGGCTACACCTTC. This gives the protein CASSYTAGTAYYGYTF.

Only a few counts were recorded for this clone. The V gene is TRBV4-1, the J gene TRBJ2-7; D unresolved. The CDR3 is 13 amino acids. Germline assignment: CDR1 MGHRA and CDR2 YSYEKL. V lost 4 bases and J 0 bases, leaving 7 bases between the germline ends. The CDR3 DNA reads as TGCGCCAGCAGCCCCAGTCGCTCCTACGAGCAGTACTTC. Amino acids: CASSPSRSYEQYF.

The chain employs TRBV5-1 and TRBJ1-2; D gene uncertain. V lost 0 bases, J lost 4 bases, and 10 bases lay in between. There are 14 residues in the CDR3. Germline CDR1 and CDR2: SGHRS and YFSETQ. This CDR3 is CASSLGEGGYGYTF. The DNA for the CDR3 is TGCGCCAGCAGCTTGGGAGAGGGAGGCTATGGCTACACCTTC. The entire variable domain, with the rest obtained from reference TRBV5-1 and TRBJ1-2, is as follows: KAGVTQTPRYLIKTRGQQVTLSCSPISGHRSVSWYQQTPGQGLQFLFEYFSETQRNKGNFPGRFSGRQFSNSRSEMNVSTLELGDSALYLCASSLGEGGYGYTFGSGTRLTVV.

The chain is built from TRBV5-6 and TRBJ2-2; no clear D gene. V gave up 0 bases and J gave up 2 bases, with 14 bases separating them. Germline V gives CDR1 SGHDT, CDR2 YYEEEE. CDR3 length: 17 amino acids. This CDR3 reads CASSLVVGGLNTGELFF. The CDR3 DNA reads TGTGCCAGCAGCTTGGTTGTCGGCGGTCTTAACACCGGGGAGCTGTTTTTT. Looking up the rest from reference TRBV5-6 and TRBJ2-2 gives the full variable domain: DAGVTQSPTHLIKTRGQQVTLRCSPKSGHDTVSWYQQALGQGPQFIFQYYEEEERQRGNFPDRFSGHQFPNYSSELNVNALLLGDSALYLCASSLVVGGLNTGELFFGEGSRLTVL.

The chain carries TRBV9 and TRBJ1-1, with no clear D. The germline CDR1 and CDR2 sequences are SGDLS and YYNGEE. The CDR3 length is 13 residues. Trimming cost V 4 bases and J 5 bases, with 12 bases left between them. Here the CDR3 reads CASSLSGGTEAFF. Here the CDR3 DNA reads TGTGCCAGCAGCCTATCGGGAGGAACTGAAGCTTTCTTT.

This chain uses TRBV28 with TRBJ1-5; D remains unclear. Germline CDR1 MDHEN, CDR2 SYDVKM. V lost 7 bases and J 6 bases, leaving 13 bases between the germline ends. The CDR3 contains 13 residues. The CDR3 sequence: CASTIREGQPQHF. The DNA of the CDR3 is TGTGCCAGCACCATTCGGGAGGGTCAGCCCCAGCATTTT.

The chain couples TRBV7-9 to TRBJ1-6, with unresolved D. CDR1 is SEHNR, CDR2 FQNEAQ, per germline (reference sequence). The CDR3 spans 14 residues. The V end lost 2 bases, the J end lost 8 bases, and 10 bases lay between the germline ends. The CDR3 DNA reads TGTGCCAGCAGCTTAAAGCGGGTGGATTCACCCCTCCACTTT. Translation: CASSLKRVDSPLHF.

The chain has TRBV30 and TRBJ1-1; TRBD1 agrees at 10 bases. Trimming removed 3 bases from V and 11 bases from J; junction bases left unmatched: 12. Per germline, CDR1 GTSNPN and CDR2 SVGIG (reference sequence). The CDR3 runs to 14 residues. CDR3 in DNA: TGTGCCTGGAGGGAAAAAGGGGACAGGGGAAGGGCTTTCTTT. Protein sequence: CAWREKGDRGRAFF.

The gene calls are TRBV19 and TRBJ2-5; the D gene is possibly TRBD2 (6 bases). This CDR3 has 15 amino acids. The germline CDR1 and CDR2 sequences are LNHDA and SQIVND (reference sequence). The V and J ends lost 1 base and 2 bases respectively, with 11 bases between them. CDR3: CASSIGGTEQETQYF. CDR3 DNA sequence: TGTGCCAGTAGTATAGGCGGGACGGAGCAAGAGACCCAGTACTTC.

In this sample, this clone turned up a few times. Other nucleotide sequences in the sample specify the same CDR3. The CDR3 is CASSSSQGEANYGYTF. In DNA, the CDR3 is TGTGCCAGCAGTTCATCTCAGGGTGAAGCTAACTATGGCTACACCTTC. The chain uses TRBV28 and TRBJ1-2, with D perhaps matching TRBD1 (5 bases). The V gene's germline CDR1 is MDHEN and CDR2 SYDVKM. V lost 4 bases, J lost 0 bases, and 15 bases lay in between. CDR3 length: 16 amino acids.

The rearrangement links TRBV2 to TRBJ1-1; a possible D gene is TRBD1 (6 bases). Trimming stripped 4 bases from V and 4 bases from J, with 16 bases between. CDR3 length equals 15 residues. Germline-derived CDR1 and CDR2 are SNHLY and FYNNEI. The CDR3 protein is CASSGVQGRGTEAFF. The CDR3 DNA is TGTGCCAGCAGTGGTGTCCAGGGGAGGGGCACTGAAGCTTTCTTT.

Here the CDR3 DNA reads TGTGCCAGCAGTTACTCGACAGGGGAGGACACCATATATTTT. Translating it yields CASSYSTGEDTIYF. The rearrangement uses TRBV6-6 and TRBJ1-3, with 8 bases that match TRBD1. The V segment lost 0 bases and the J segment 8 bases; nucleotides outside the gene matches: 3. Germline lookup yields CDR1 MNHNY and CDR2 SVGAGI (reference sequence). CDR3 length: 14 residues.

The chain employs TRBV10-3 and TRBJ1-1; 7 nucleotides line up with TRBD1. CDR3 size: 14 residues. V dropped 8 bases and J dropped 10; count of bases not matched to a gene: 16. Germline V CDR1 and CDR2: ENHRY, SYGVKD. CDR3 DNA: TGTGCCATCCTATTCCCCGGGGGACAGTTTGTAGCTTTCTTT. As protein: CAILFPGGQFVAFF.

This chain joins TRBV10-3 and TRBJ2-7, with 10 bases aligning to TRBD1. J gave up 6 bases and V 4 bases, and 9 bases lay outside the gene matches. Per germline, CDR1 ENHRY and CDR2 SYGVKD. The CDR3 consists of 15 residues. The CDR3 region is CAISGGDRGGVEQYF. CDR3 DNA: TGTGCCATCAGTGGTGGGGACAGGGGAGGAGTCGAGCAGTACTTC.

The J gene is TRBJ1-6, the V gene TRBV18; possible D gene TRBD1, 5 bases. This CDR3 spans 13 amino acids. Germline V gives CDR1 KGHSH, CDR2 LQKENI. V was shortened by 2 bases and J by 13 bases, with 12 bases between the two germline ends. CDR3 in DNA: TGTGCCAGCTCACCAGAACAGGATACGCCCCTCCACTTT. Protein product: CASSPEQDTPLHF.

The chain combines TRBV9 with TRBJ2-7; 7 nucleotides match TRBD2. CDR1 and CDR2 (germline): SGDLS, YYNGEE. This CDR3 contains 13 residues. The V segment lost 3 bases and the J segment 6 bases; nucleotides outside the gene matches: 6. The CDR3 reads CASSAEGGGEQYF. The CDR3 region has the DNA TGTGCCAGCAGCGCCGAAGGCGGGGGCGAGCAGTACTTC.

The chain uses TRBV7-2 and TRBJ1-1; tentative D call: TRBD1 (6 bases). CDR1 is SGHTA, CDR2 FQGNSA, per germline. Trimming left V 3 bases short and J 11 bases short, with 13 bases between. The CDR3 spans 12 residues. The CDR3 coding sequence is TGTGCCAGCAGCTTCAATGACAGGAGCGCTTTCTTT. Translating gives CASSFNDRSAFF.

The chain recombines TRBV2 with TRBJ2-5, with a tentative D call TRBD2 (5 bases). CDR3 length: 14 residues. The V end was cut by 6 bases, the J end by 5 bases, with 16 bases between. Germline CDR1 reads SNHLY; CDR2 reads FYNNEI. This CDR3 is CASSPPARRETQYF. CDR3 DNA sequence: TGTGCCAGCAGCCCTCCTGCCAGGAGGGAGACCCAGTACTTC.

The genes are TRBV11-2 and TRBJ2-5, with D perhaps matching TRBD2 (5 bases). Trimming shortened V by 5 bases and J by 5 bases, and 18 bases separated the two germline ends. The CDR3 extends over 15 amino acids. CDR1 is SGHAT and CDR2 is FQNNGV in the germline V gene. Written as DNA, the CDR3 is TGTGCCAGCAGCATCCTGTTCATGGAGGAGGAGACCCAGTACTTC. Amino acid sequence: CASSILFMEEETQYF.

The chain has TRBV5-4 and TRBJ1-6; D might be TRBD1 (5 bases). The V gene lost 0 bases and the J gene lost 7 bases, with 5 bases spanning the gap. Germline assignment: CDR1 SGHNT and CDR2 YYREEE (reference sequence). The CDR3 has 13 amino acids. CDR3 sequence: CASSLEGNSPLHF. The DNA for the CDR3 is TGTGCCAGCAGCTTGGAGGGGAATTCACCCCTCCACTTT.

The rearrangement links TRBV24-1 to TRBJ2-1; 8 bases map to TRBD2. Germline loops: CDR1 KGHDR, CDR2 SFDVKD. This CDR3 spans 16 amino acids. V shed 3 bases, J shed 7 bases, and the junction held 10 bases outside the gene matches. The DNA for the CDR3 is TGTGCCACCAGTGATACAAGCGGGAGTAGTTTGAATGAGCAGTTCTTC. Protein product: CATSDTSGSSLNEQFF.

This clone was detected only once. J is TRBJ1-6 and V is TRBV15, with a tentative D call TRBD1 (6 bases). The germline V gene has CDR1 LNHNV and CDR2 YYDKDF (reference sequence). This CDR3 contains 15 residues. V gave up 0 bases and J gave up 10 bases, with 13 bases separating them. CDR3 coding DNA: TGTGCCACCAGCAGAGATGTAACAGGGTACTCACCCCTCCACTTT. Translation gives CATSRDVTGYSPLHF.